This entry features one T cell receptor beta chain sequence. The sample belongs to a study of CD8 T cells in Susac syndrome. The RNA, roughly 0.45 to 1 ug, was put through reverse transcription using random hexamers. Each CDR3 protein is one row after TCRdb ran MiXCR on the immunoSEQ multiplex PCR reads. The repertoire holds approximately 120,000 distinct CDR3 sequences, roughly 96% seen once, with just over 0.095% in the top ten. Between the trimmed V and J ends, which lost 3 bases and 8 bases, there was a span of 10 bases. This CDR3 contains 11 residues. Per the germline V gene, CDR1 is SQVTM and CDR2 is ANQGSEA.

The specimen sequenced was CD4+ T cells from PBMCs. The sequence was obtained from a human donor in good health. This sequence joins TRBV29-1 and TRBJ1-2; D is unresolved. CDR3 nucleotide sequence: TGCAGCGTTGATCCCAGTTCGGGCTACACCTTC. Amino acid sequence: CSVDPSSGYTF.